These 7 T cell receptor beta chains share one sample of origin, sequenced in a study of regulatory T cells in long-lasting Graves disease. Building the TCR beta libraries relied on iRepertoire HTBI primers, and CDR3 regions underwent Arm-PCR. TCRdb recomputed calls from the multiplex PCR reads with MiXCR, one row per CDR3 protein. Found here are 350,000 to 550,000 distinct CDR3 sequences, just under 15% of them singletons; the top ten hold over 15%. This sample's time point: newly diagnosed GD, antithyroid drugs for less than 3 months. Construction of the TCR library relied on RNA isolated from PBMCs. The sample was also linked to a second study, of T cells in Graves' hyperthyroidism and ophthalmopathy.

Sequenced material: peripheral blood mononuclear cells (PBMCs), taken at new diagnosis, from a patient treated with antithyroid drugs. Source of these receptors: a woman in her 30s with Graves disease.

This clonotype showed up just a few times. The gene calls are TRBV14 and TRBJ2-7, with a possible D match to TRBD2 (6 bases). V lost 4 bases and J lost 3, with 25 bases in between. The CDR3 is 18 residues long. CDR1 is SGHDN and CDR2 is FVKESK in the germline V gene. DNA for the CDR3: TGTGCCAGCAGCCCCCTCGGATCTCCTAGCGCTGCAGGCTACGAGCAGTACTTC. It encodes CASSPLGSPSAAGYEQYF.

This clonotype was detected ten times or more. CDR3 sequence: CASSLVWTFF. The CDR3 bases are TGTGCCAGCAGTTTAGTGTGGACTTTCTTT. This rearrangement joins TRBV28 to TRBJ1-1, with D unclear. The CDR3 runs to 10 residues. Germline V lookup: CDR1 MDHEN, CDR2 SYDVKM. With 2 bases removed from V and 12 bases from J, the gap between germline ends came to 7 bases.

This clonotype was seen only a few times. CDR3 loop: CASSQDPAVTEAFF. The DNA for the CDR3 is TGCGCCAGCAGCCAAGACCCAGCAGTCACTGAAGCTTTCTTT. V is TRBV4-1 and J is TRBJ1-1; D not resolved. The V end was cut by 0 bases, the J end by 4 bases, with 9 bases between. Germline V CDR1 and CDR2: MGHRA, YSYEKL. The CDR3 totals 14 residues.

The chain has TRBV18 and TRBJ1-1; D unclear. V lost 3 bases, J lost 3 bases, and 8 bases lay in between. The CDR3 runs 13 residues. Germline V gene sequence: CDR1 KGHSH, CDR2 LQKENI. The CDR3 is CASSPGADTEAFF. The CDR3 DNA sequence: TGTGCCAGCTCACCGGGCGCAGACACTGAAGCTTTCTTT.

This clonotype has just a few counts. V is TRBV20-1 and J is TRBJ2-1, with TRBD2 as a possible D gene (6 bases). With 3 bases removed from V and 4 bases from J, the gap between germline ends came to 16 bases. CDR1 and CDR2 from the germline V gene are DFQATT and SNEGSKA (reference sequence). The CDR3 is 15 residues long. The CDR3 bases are TGCAGTGCTAGGACCCCTTTGGGGGGATACAATGAGCAGTTCTTC. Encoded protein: CSARTPLGGYNEQFF.

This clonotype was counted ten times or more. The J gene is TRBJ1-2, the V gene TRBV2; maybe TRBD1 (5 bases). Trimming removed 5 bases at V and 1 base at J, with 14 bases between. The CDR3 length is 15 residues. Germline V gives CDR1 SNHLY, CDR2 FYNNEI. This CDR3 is CASSISGTDNYGYTF. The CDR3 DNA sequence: TGTGCCAGCAGTATCTCCGGGACGGATAACTATGGCTACACCTTC.

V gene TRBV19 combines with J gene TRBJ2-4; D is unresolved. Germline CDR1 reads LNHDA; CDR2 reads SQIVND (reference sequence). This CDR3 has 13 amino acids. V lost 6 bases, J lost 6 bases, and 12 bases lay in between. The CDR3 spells CASSPPAGNIQYF. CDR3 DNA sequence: TGTGCCAGTAGCCCCCCCGCCGGAAACATTCAGTACTTC. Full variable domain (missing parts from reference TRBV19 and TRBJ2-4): DGGITQSPKYLFRKEGQNVTLSCEQNLNHDAMYWYRQDPGQGLRLIYYSQIVNDFQKGDIAEGYSVSREKKESFPLTVTSAQKNPTAFYLCASSPPAGNIQYFGAGTRLSVL.